Listed here are 26 T cell receptor beta chains from one sample, sequenced in a study of T cells after yellow fever vaccination. TCRdb re-called the 5' RACE reads through MiXCR, storing one row per CDR3 protein. The sample lists roughly 340,000 distinct CDR3 sequences, approximately 3.9% occurring once. Sequencing used PBMCs, obtained 5 days after the yellow fever booster vaccination. Receptors were obtained from a man between 18 and 35 years old who received the YFV17D yellow fever vaccine.

Ten or more counts support this clonotype. One junction end does not reproduce the germline sequence, and a read error may be involved. The V gene is TRBV5-1, the J gene TRBJ1-2; D uncertain. Germline CDR1 SGHRS, CDR2 YFSETQ. This CDR3 spans 16 amino acids. This CDR3 reads CASSLGEALPNYGYTF. The CDR3 DNA sequence: TGCGCCAGCAGTTTGGGTGAGGCGCTCCCTAACTATGGCTACACCTTC.

A few counts support this clonotype. The chain joins TRBV12-3 or TRBV12-4 to TRBJ2-6; no firm D call. This CDR3 has 15 residues. Trimming removed 1 base from V and 4 bases from J, with 8 bases in between. The CDR3, as DNA: TGTGCCAGCAGTTTAGGGTCATTCGGGGCCAACGTCCTGACTTTC. The encoded protein is CASSLGSFGANVLTF.

The chain is built from TRBV18 and TRBJ1-4, with a possible D match to TRBD1 (6 bases). The CDR3 loop spans 17 amino acids. The V end lost 3 bases, the J end lost 2 bases, and 16 bases lay between the germline ends. Germline V gives CDR1 KGHSH, CDR2 LQKENI. This CDR3 reads CASSPNGGAGTNEKLFF. The DNA for the CDR3 is TGTGCCAGCTCACCTAACGGGGGCGCGGGCACTAATGAAAAACTGTTTTTT.

The rearrangement uses TRBV5-1 and TRBJ1-1, with D uncertain. Trimming stripped 6 bases from V and 5 bases from J, with 14 bases between. Germline CDR1 is SGHRS and CDR2 is YFSETQ. This CDR3 is built from 13 residues. The CDR3 nucleotides are TGCGCCAGCACAGACTCACCGGGAACTGAAGCTTTCTTT. Translation: CASTDSPGTEAFF.

This clonotype was counted at least ten times. The chain has TRBV5-1 and TRBJ1-2; D ambiguous. Germline CDR1 is SGHRS and CDR2 is YFSETQ. Trimming removed 0 bases at V and 1 base at J, with 7 bases between. CDR3 length equals 14 residues. The CDR3 nucleotides read TGCGCCAGCAGCTTGGACGGCCTTAACTATGGCTACACCTTC. The encoded protein is CASSLDGLNYGYTF.

This clonotype was observed a handful of times. CDR3 amino acids: CTSSHDRGPLPLCSFARYGYTF. CDR3 bases: TGCACCAGCAGCCACGACAGGGGGCCCTTACCCCTATGTTCCTTCGCGCGTTATGGCTACACCTTC. The V call is TRBV1, the J call TRBJ1-2; TRBD1 is taken as the D call from the table, unchecked against the DNA. TRBV1 is described as a pseudogene. The CDR3 has 22 amino acids.

The chain couples TRBV4-3 to TRBJ2-1; maybe TRBD2 (5 bases). Looked up from germline, CDR1 is LGHNA and CDR2 is YSLEER. The CDR3 contains 15 residues. Between the trimmed V and J ends, which lost 4 bases and 2 bases, there was a span of 12 bases. This CDR3 reads CASSRGEGTYNEQFF. The DNA for the CDR3 is TGCGCCAGCAGCCGTGGAGAGGGTACCTACAATGAGCAGTTCTTC.

This clonotype has only a few counts. The rearrangement uses TRBV7-2 and TRBJ2-3; 7 bases fit TRBD2. Germline V CDR1 and CDR2: SGHTA, FQGNSA. The CDR3 loop spans 14 amino acids. Trimming removed 0 bases from V and 6 bases from J; junction bases left unmatched: 3. As DNA, the CDR3 is TGTGCCAGCAGCTTAGCCAGCGGGGTGGATACGCAGTATTTT. It yields the protein CASSLASGVDTQYF.

This clonotype appeared many times. The chain links TRBV5-1 to TRBJ2-2; 8 nucleotides align to TRBD2. Germline loops: CDR1 SGHRS, CDR2 YFSETQ. V was pared by 4 bases and J by 7 bases, with 12 bases of the junction left unmatched. The CDR3 length is 16 residues. The CDR3 coding sequence is TGCGCCAGCAGCCGGGAGGGGAGTCGCGATCGCGGGGAGCTGTTTTTT. This encodes CASSREGSRDRGELFF.

This clonotype appeared many times. The chain couples TRBV19 to TRBJ1-5; a possible D gene is TRBD1 (6 bases). V was cut by 7 bases and J by 7 bases, with 14 bases left in between. Germline V gene lookup returns CDR1 LNHDA and CDR2 SQIVND (reference sequence). The CDR3 runs 13 residues. In DNA form, the CDR3 reads TGTGCCAGTACTCGGGGGGCAAGCCAGCCCCAGCATTTT. Its protein product is CASTRGASQPQHF.

This clonotype was found many times. The chain recombines TRBV4-2 with TRBJ2-7; 9 bases map to TRBD1. CDR3 size: 16 residues. The germline CDR1 and CDR2 sequences are LGHNA and YNFKEQ. V lost 2 bases to trimming and J lost 0 bases; unmatched junction nucleotides: 5. The CDR3 is CASSQTPGQGSYEQYF. The CDR3 bases are TGTGCCAGCAGCCAAACTCCGGGACAGGGCTCCTACGAGCAGTACTTC.

This clonotype has more than one count but fewer than ten. The gene calls are TRBV3-1 and TRBJ1-5, with unresolved D. The CDR3 totals 14 residues. With 4 bases removed from V and 3 bases from J, the gap between germline ends came to 10 bases. From germline, CDR1 is LGHDT and CDR2 YNNKEL (reference sequence). Here the CDR3 reads CASSRGPYNQPQHF. CDR3 coding DNA: TGTGCCAGCAGCCGAGGGCCTTACAATCAGCCCCAGCATTTT.

Ten or more counts support this clonotype. The genes are TRBV9 and TRBJ2-7; TRBD2 is a possible D gene (6 bases). V lost 0 bases and J 2 bases, leaving 12 bases between the germline ends. CDR3 size: 15 residues. Germline CDR1 SGDLS, CDR2 YYNGEE. The CDR3: CASSVEEGFTYEQYF. As DNA, the CDR3 is TGTGCCAGCAGCGTAGAGGAGGGGTTCACCTACGAGCAGTACTTC.

This clonotype was seen a handful of times. The gene calls are TRBV5-6 and TRBJ2-7; D is unresolved. Germline V lookup: CDR1 SGHDT, CDR2 YYEEEE. CDR3 length: 13 residues. V was trimmed by 3 bases and J by 9 bases, leaving 16 bases between them. The CDR3, as DNA: TGTGCCAGCAGCTCAGGCAGGCTGACGATGCAGTACGTC. Encoded protein: CASSSGRLTMQYV.

There are a few counts of this clonotype. V and J are TRBV7-2 and TRBJ1-2; TRBD1 agrees at 8 bases. With V trimmed by 4 bases and J by 4 bases, 5 bases remained unmatched. Germline loops: CDR1 SGHTA, CDR2 FQGNSA. The CDR3 runs to 14 residues. CDR3 sequence reads: CASSSGQASYGYTF. As DNA, the CDR3 is TGTGCCAGCAGCTCGGGACAGGCGAGCTATGGCTACACCTTC.

The table lists this clonotype with many counts. The gene calls are TRBV5-5 and TRBJ2-5; D gene ambiguous. Germline lookup yields CDR1 SGHKS and CDR2 YYEKEE (reference sequence). The CDR3 extends over 15 amino acids. V shed 3 bases and J shed 4 bases, with 16 bases lying between them. CDR3 loop: CASSSDQTWGETQYF. The CDR3, as DNA: TGTGCCAGCAGCTCTGACCAAACCTGGGGAGAGACCCAGTACTTC.

Only a few counts were recorded for this clonotype. This chain links TRBV20-1 with TRBJ2-3; 7 nucleotides agree with TRBD2. Losses at the gene ends were 1 base for V and 2 bases for J; bases not matched to a gene: 6. The V gene's germline CDR1 is DFQATT and CDR2 SNEGSKA (reference sequence). There are 15 residues in the CDR3. The CDR3 here is CSARGGGLNTDTQYF. Here the CDR3 DNA reads TGCAGTGCTAGAGGGGGGGGACTCAACACAGATACGCAGTATTTT.

This clonotype has only a few counts. The chain employs TRBV7-9 and TRBJ1-1; 10 nucleotides line up with TRBD1. The CDR3 runs 15 residues. The trim removed 6 bases at V and 6 bases at J, leaving 10 bases unmatched. Germline CDR1 reads SEHNR; CDR2 reads FQNEAQ (reference sequence). CDR3 sequence reads: CASSPTGTGESEAFF. CDR3 bases: TGTGCCAGCAGTCCTACCGGGACAGGGGAGTCTGAAGCTTTCTTT.

This clonotype has just a few counts. This chain uses TRBV3-1 with TRBJ2-5; 12 bases line up with TRBD1. The V and J ends lost 7 bases and 5 bases, in that order; junction bases with no gene match: 5. In germline, CDR1 is LGHDT, CDR2 YNNKEL (reference sequence). The CDR3 is 14 amino acids. CDR3 protein: CASTGDRGLETQYF. As DNA, the CDR3 is TGTGCCAGCACCGGGGACAGGGGGCTGGAGACCCAGTACTTC.

This clonotype was seen ten or more times. The chain is built from TRBV6-2 or TRBV6-3 and TRBJ2-3; possible D gene TRBD2, 5 bases. This CDR3 spans 16 amino acids. The V gene's germline CDR1 is MNHEY and CDR2 SVGEGT. V shed 0 bases and J shed 7 bases, with 17 bases lying between them. The CDR3 DNA sequence: TGTGCCAGCAGTTACTCCATCGGGAACCCCGGGAATACGCAGTATTTT. It yields the protein CASSYSIGNPGNTQYF.

The table lists this clonotype with many counts. The CDR3 DNA is TGTGCCAGCAGCTTAGGCCTGCCTAGCGGGGCTTCCTACGAGCAGTACGTC. Its protein is CASSLGLPSGASYEQYV. This chain uses TRBV7-4 with TRBJ2-7; 9 bases align to TRBD2. Germline-derived CDR1 and CDR2 are SGHVT and SQSDAQ. V shed 1 base, J shed 1 base, and the junction held 8 bases outside the gene matches. There are 17 residues in the CDR3.

This clonotype has a count of ten or more. The chain couples TRBV7-6 to TRBJ1-2, with D unresolved. Deletions cut 4 bases from V and 0 bases from J, with 12 bases between. CDR3 length equals 15 residues. Germline V CDR1 and CDR2: SGHVS, FNYEAQ. The CDR3 loop reads CASSYLDFPNYGYTF. For the CDR3, the DNA is TGTGCCAGCAGCTACCTGGACTTCCCTAACTATGGCTACACCTTC.

This clonotype was picked up a small number of times. The chain employs TRBV6-5 and TRBJ2-4; D could derive from TRBD1 or TRBD2 (5 bases each). V dropped 0 bases and J dropped 1 base, with 19 bases sitting between them. This CDR3 is 19 amino acids long. The germline gives CDR1 MNHEY, CDR2 SVGAGI. DNA of the CDR3: TGTGCCAGCAGTTACTCGTTGGCTGGGACCGGTTTGGCCAAAAACATTCAGTACTTC. It codes for CASSYSLAGTGLAKNIQYF.

This clonotype was picked up a small number of times. The chain links TRBV18 to TRBJ2-7; TRBD2 is a possible D gene (5 bases). The CDR3 spans 12 residues. Germline V gene data show CDR1 as KGHSH and CDR2 as LQKENI. V shed 3 bases and J shed 6 bases, with 9 bases lying between them. CDR3 in amino acids: CASSPAGPEQYF. CDR3 DNA sequence: TGTGCCAGCTCACCGGCGGGCCCCGAGCAGTACTTC.

This clonotype was detected ten times or more. The chain couples TRBV5-1 to TRBJ2-7; D is perhaps TRBD2 (6 bases). This CDR3 contains 16 residues. Per germline, CDR1 SGHRS and CDR2 YFSETQ. V was trimmed by 0 bases and J by 5 bases, leaving 18 bases between them. The CDR3 DNA is TGCGCCAGCAGCTTGGCTACACGTGGAGGGAAAGACGAGCAGTACTTC. Translating it yields CASSLATRGGKDEQYF.

There are a few counts of this clonotype. The chain has TRBV18 and TRBJ1-4; D ambiguous. CDR3 length equals 14 residues. Per germline, CDR1 KGHSH and CDR2 LQKENI. The V gene lost 5 bases and the J gene lost 8 bases, with 15 bases spanning the gap. The CDR3 here is CASSDGYLREKLFF. CDR3 DNA: TGTGCCAGCTCAGACGGTTATTTGAGGGAAAAACTGTTTTTT.